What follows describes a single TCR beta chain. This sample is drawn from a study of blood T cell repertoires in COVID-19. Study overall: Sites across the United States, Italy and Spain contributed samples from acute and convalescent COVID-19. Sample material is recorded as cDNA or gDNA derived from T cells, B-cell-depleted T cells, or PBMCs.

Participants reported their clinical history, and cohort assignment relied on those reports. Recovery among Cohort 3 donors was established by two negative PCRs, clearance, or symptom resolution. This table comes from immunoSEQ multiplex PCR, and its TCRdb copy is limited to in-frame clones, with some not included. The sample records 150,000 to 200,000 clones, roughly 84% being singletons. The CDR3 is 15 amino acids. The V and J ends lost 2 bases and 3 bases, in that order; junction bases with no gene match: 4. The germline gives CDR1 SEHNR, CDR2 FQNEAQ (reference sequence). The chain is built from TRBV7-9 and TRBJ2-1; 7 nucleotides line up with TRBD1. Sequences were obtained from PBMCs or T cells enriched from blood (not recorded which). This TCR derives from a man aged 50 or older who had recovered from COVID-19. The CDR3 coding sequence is TGTGCCAGCAGCTTAAACAGGGGTGTCTACAATGAGCAGTTCTTC. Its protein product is CASSLNRGVYNEQFF.